This is a list of T cell receptor beta chains from one sample in a study of shared clonotypes between healthy human individuals. Clones were read by immunoSEQ multiplex PCR, and TCRdb kept only the in-frame ones, dropping some. The sample shows a few million clones, 80% to 95% of them seen only once. Sequencing was performed on naive CD8+ T cells from PBMCs. The receptors were sampled from a man aged 18 to 29 in good health. Some clones in this sample may be carry-over from other donors' samples. CDR3s include the opening cysteine and the closing phenylalanine or tryptophan. The D gene is left open where the match is weak. Clone sizes are given selectively: once, few, many, or a class where the clone is expanded.

j_gene,d_gene,v_gene,abundance,CDR3aa,CDR3nt
TRBJ2-7,NA,TRBV2,NA,CASGSSYEQYF,TGTGCCAGCGGCAGCTCCTACGAGCAGTACTTC
TRBJ2-2,NA,TRBV27,NA,CASSLVPGSGGELFF,TGTGCCAGCAGTTTGGTCCCAGGGTCGGGCGGGGAGCTGTTTTTT
TRBJ2-2,NA,TRBV10-3,NA,CAISDGSPRTGELFF,TGTGCCATCAGCGACGGGTCCCCAAGGACCGGGGAGCTGTTTTTT
TRBJ1-5,NA,TRBV28,NA,CASSRTVTDQGNQPQHF,TGTGCCAGCAGCAGGACAGTGACAGACCAAGGCAATCAGCCCCAGCATTTT
TRBJ2-3,NA,TRBV27,once,CASGVGRTDTQYF,TGTGCCAGCGGGGTCGGAAGAACAGATACGCAGTATTTT
TRBJ1-2,TRBD1,TRBV5-6,NA,CASSAGQASGYTF,TGTGCCAGCAGCGCGGGACAGGCTAGCGGCTACACCTTC
TRBJ2-1,NA,TRBV19,NA,CASSARTNDEQFF,TGTGCCAGTAGTGCGCGGACAAACGATGAGCAGTTCTTC
TRBJ2-7,NA,TRBV11-1,NA,CASSPTLTYEQYF,TGTGCCAGCAGCCCGACCCTGACCTACGAGCAGTACTTC
TRBJ2-2,NA,TRBV7-2,NA,CASSLVDSQNTGELFF,TGTGCCAGCAGCTTAGTAGACAGCCAGAACACCGGGGAGCTGTTTTTT
TRBJ1-5,NA,TRBV6-1,few,CASSDLADYSNQPQHF,TGTGCCAGCAGTGATTTGGCAGACTATAGCAATCAGCCCCAGCATTTT
TRBJ2-1,NA,TRBV11-1,NA,CASLDSRWDEQFF,TGTGCCAGCTTAGACAGTCGGTGGGATGAGCAGTTCTTC
TRBJ2-6,TRBD1,TRBV7-7,NA,CASSLGTGFGGANVLTF,TGTGCCAGCAGCTTAGGGACAGGGTTCGGTGGGGCCAACGTCCTGACTTTC
TRBJ2-7,NA,TRBV28,NA,CASSLNEPPRAYEQYF,TGTGCCAGCAGTTTAAACGAACCCCCTAGGGCCTACGAGCAGTACTTC
TRBJ1-1,TRBD1,TRBV28,few,CASSQGGEAFF,TGTGCCAGCAGCCAGGGGGGTGAAGCTTTCTTT
TRBJ2-1,TRBD1,TRBV9,once,CASRGQGVYEQFF,TGTGCCAGCAGGGGACAGGGGGTGTATGAGCAGTTCTTC
TRBJ2-2,TRBD2,TRBV7-3,NA,CASSSRGSANGELFF,TGTGCCAGCAGCTCCCGCGGGAGTGCTAATGGGGAGCTGTTTTTT
TRBJ2-2,NA,TRBV7-6,NA,CASSLGWVNTGELFF,TGTGCCAGCAGCTTAGGGTGGGTGAACACCGGGGAGCTGTTTTTT
TRBJ2-1,NA,TRBV27,NA,CASSTSSYNEQFF,TGTGCCAGCAGCACAAGCTCCTACAATGAGCAGTTCTTC
TRBJ2-7,TRBD2,TRBV6-1,NA,CASSEGGLAGVTYEQYF,TGTGCCAGCAGTGAAGGGGGACTAGCGGGAGTCACCTACGAGCAGTACTTC
TRBJ2-7,NA,TRBV21-1,NA,CASSLRGDRGQGICWYEQYF,TGTGCCAGCAGCTTACGAGGGGACCGGGGACAGGGAATTTGCTGGTACGAGCAGTACTTC
TRBJ2-7,NA,TRBV11-2,NA,CASSFGTRSYEQYF,TGTGCCAGCAGCTTTGGGACTCGGTCCTACGAGCAGTACTTC
TRBJ2-5,TRBD1,TRBV7-7,NA,CASSLARDRGQETQYF,TGTGCCAGCAGCTTAGCCCGGGACAGGGGACAAGAGACCCAGTACTTC
TRBJ2-7,NA,TRBV5-6,NA,CASSEDWGKPYEQYF,TGTGCCAGCAGCGAAGACTGGGGGAAACCCTACGAGCAGTACTTC
TRBJ2-2,TRBD1,TRBV5-6,NA,CASSFRDRLNTGELFF,TGTGCCAGCAGCTTCCGGGACAGGCTGAACACCGGGGAGCTGTTTTTT
TRBJ2-7,NA,TRBV7-9,NA,CASSPRQGRDSYEQYF,TGTGCCAGCAGCCCGAGACAGGGGAGGGACTCCTACGAGCAGTACTTC
TRBJ2-3,NA,TRBV2,NA,CASSEGTHSTDTQYF,TGTGCCAGCAGTGAGGGGACCCACAGCACAGATACGCAGTATTTT
TRBJ1-2,NA,TRBV5-6,NA,CASSSSGTVPNYGYTF,TGTGCCAGCAGCTCATCCGGGACTGTCCCTAACTATGGCTACACCTTC
TRBJ2-7,TRBD1,TRBV28,NA,CASRGQGFPYEQYF,TGTGCCAGCAGGGGACAGGGCTTTCCCTACGAGCAGTACTTC
TRBJ1-3,NA,TRBV9,NA,CASSVVSGGGNTIYF,TGTGCCAGCAGCGTAGTCTCGGGCGGCGGTAACACCATATATTTT
TRBJ2-3,NA,TRBV7-3,few,CASSTSGAYRGDTQYF,TGTGCCAGCAGCACCTCGGGGGCGTACAGGGGAGATACGCAGTATTTT
TRBJ2-3,TRBD2,TRBV30,NA,CASVIAGGRSDTQYF,TGTGCCTCAGTAATAGCGGGAGGGCGGTCAGATACGCAGTATTTT
TRBJ2-7,NA,TRBV7-9,NA,CASSSNDHEVATRSYEQYF,TGTGCCAGCAGCTCCAATGACCACGAGGTGGCGACCCGCTCCTACGAGCAGTACTTC
TRBJ2-7,TRBD1,TRBV4-2,once,CASSPSGTGGYEQYF,TGTGCCAGCAGCCCATCCGGGACAGGGGGCTACGAGCAGTACTTC
TRBJ2-7,NA,TRBV11-2,NA,CASSLGAAQTYEQYF,TGTGCCAGCAGCTTAGGGGCAGCTCAGACCTACGAGCAGTACTTC
TRBJ2-7,NA,TRBV11-3,once,CASSLRAGSAYEQYF,TGTGCCAGCAGTTTAAGGGCGGGTAGTGCCTACGAGCAGTACTTC
TRBJ2-3,TRBD1,TRBV18,NA,CASSPMPGQGSTDTQYF,TGTGCCAGCTCACCCATGCCCGGACAGGGGAGCACAGATACGCAGTATTTT
TRBJ2-1,TRBD2,TRBV10-2,once,CASSESGGRVDNEQFF,TGCGCCAGCAGTGAGTCCGGCGGGAGGGTGGACAATGAGCAGTTCTTC
TRBJ2-7,TRBD1,TRBV2,NA,CASTGQGAYEQYF,TGTGCCAGCACCGGACAGGGGGCATACGAGCAGTACTTC
TRBJ2-7,NA,TRBV10-3,NA,CAISAAYEQYF,TGTGCCATCAGTGCCGCGTACGAGCAGTACTTC
TRBJ1-2,NA,TRBV11-2,NA,CASSLGPGYTF,TGTGCCAGCAGCTTAGGGCCCGGCTACACCTTC
TRBJ2-1,NA,TRBV7-8,NA,CASSSGLRTTDYNEQFF,TGTGCCAGCAGCTCGGGACTCCGCACAACTGACTACAATGAGCAGTTCTTC
TRBJ2-7,TRBD2,TRBV10-3,NA,CAIKASGKYYEQYF,TGTGCCATCAAGGCTAGCGGGAAATACTACGAGCAGTACTTC
TRBJ1-1,NA,TRBV27,NA,CASSWPGNTEAFF,TGTGCCAGCAGTTGGCCTGGGAACACTGAAGCTTTCTTT
TRBJ2-5,NA,TRBV5-6,NA,CASSAGWAPQETQYF,TGTGCCAGCAGCGCGGGGTGGGCGCCCCAAGAGACCCAGTACTTC
TRBJ2-7,TRBD2,TRBV28,once,CASSFSGSSYEQYF,TGTGCCAGCAGCTTTAGCGGGAGTTCCTACGAGCAGTACTTC
TRBJ1-2,NA,TRBV14,NA,CASSQGGGTFGYTF,TGTGCCAGCAGCCAAGGGGGAGGGACATTTGGCTACACCTTC
TRBJ2-7,TRBD1,TRBV29-1,NA,CSARGGTGGYEQYF,TGCAGCGCCCGAGGCGGGACAGGGGGCTACGAGCAGTACTTC
TRBJ2-7,NA,TRBV28,once,CASSLGRAGYEQYF,TGTGCCAGCAGTTTGGGGCGGGCTGGGTACGAGCAGTACTTC
TRBJ2-5,TRBD1,TRBV27,NA,CASSMDRAETQYF,TGTGCCAGCAGCATGGACAGGGCCGAGACCCAGTACTTC
TRBJ2-7,NA,TRBV28,NA,CASSSDLGDYEQYF,TGTGCCAGCAGCTCCGATCTAGGAGACTACGAGCAGTACTTC